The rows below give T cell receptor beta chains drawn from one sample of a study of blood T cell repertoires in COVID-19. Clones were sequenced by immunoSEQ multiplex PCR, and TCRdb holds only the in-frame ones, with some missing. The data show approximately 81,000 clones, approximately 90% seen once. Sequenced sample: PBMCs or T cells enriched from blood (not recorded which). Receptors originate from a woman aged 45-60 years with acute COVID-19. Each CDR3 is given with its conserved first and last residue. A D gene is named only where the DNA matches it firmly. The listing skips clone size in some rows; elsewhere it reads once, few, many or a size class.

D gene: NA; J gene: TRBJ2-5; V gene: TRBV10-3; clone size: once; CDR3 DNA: TGTGCCATCAGTGGGGGGGGCACTCAAGAGACCCAGTACTTC; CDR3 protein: CAISGGGTQETQYF
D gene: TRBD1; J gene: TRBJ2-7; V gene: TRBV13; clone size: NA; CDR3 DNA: TGTGCCAGCAGCCGCGCACAGGGGCGCTACGAGCAGTACTTC; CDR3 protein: CASSRAQGRYEQYF
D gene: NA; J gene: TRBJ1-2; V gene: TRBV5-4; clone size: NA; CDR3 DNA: TGTGCCAGCAGCCGAGGGGAGGGGAGAGGGTTCTATGGCTACACCTTC; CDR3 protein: CASSRGEGRGFYGYTF
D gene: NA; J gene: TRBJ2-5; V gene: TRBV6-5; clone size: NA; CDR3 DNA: TGTGCCAGCAGTTACTCAGCACGGCCGGGGGAGACCCAGTACTTC; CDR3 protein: CASSYSARPGETQYF
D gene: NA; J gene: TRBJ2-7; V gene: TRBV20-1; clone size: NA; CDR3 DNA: TGCAGTGCTAGTTGGGGAGGAGCGGTTAGGCCCGAGCAGTACTTC; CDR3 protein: CSASWGGAVRPEQYF
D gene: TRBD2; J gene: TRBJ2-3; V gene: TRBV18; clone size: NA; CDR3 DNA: TGTGCCAGCTCACCGACTAGCGGGAGGACAGATACGCAGTATTTT; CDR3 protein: CASSPTSGRTDTQYF
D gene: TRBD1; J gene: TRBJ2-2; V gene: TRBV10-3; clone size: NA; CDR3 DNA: TGTGCCATCAGTGAGGCCTCATCGGACAGGGCTAACACCGGGGAGCTGTTTTTT; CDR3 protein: CAISEASSDRANTGELFF
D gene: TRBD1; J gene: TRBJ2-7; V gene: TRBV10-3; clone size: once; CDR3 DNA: TGTGCCATCAGCGACAGGGCAAGCTCCTACGAGCAGTACTTC; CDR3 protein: CAISDRASSYEQYF
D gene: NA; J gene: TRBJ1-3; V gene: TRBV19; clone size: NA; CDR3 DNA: TGTGCCAGTAGTCGAGCCCCCTCTGGAAACACCATATATTTT; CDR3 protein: CASSRAPSGNTIYF
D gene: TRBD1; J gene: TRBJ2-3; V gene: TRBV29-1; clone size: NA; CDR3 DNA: TGCAGCACCCGACAGGGGGTCACAGATACGCAGTATTTT; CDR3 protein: CSTRQGVTDTQYF
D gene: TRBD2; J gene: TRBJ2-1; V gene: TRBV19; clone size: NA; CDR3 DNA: TGTGCCAGTAGGGGGGACTACTACAATGAGCAGTTCTTC; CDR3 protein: CASRGDYYNEQFF
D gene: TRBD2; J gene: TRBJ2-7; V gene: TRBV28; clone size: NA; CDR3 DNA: TGTGCCAGCAGGACTAGCGGGAACTACGAGCAGTACTTC; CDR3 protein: CASRTSGNYEQYF
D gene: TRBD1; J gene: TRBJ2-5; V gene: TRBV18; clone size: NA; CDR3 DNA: TGTGCCAGCTCATCCGGGACAGGGGGCAAAGAGACCCAGTACTTC; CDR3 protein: CASSSGTGGKETQYF
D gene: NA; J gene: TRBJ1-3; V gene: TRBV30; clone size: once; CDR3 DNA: TGTGCCTGGGGGAGACAGAGCTCTGGAAACACCATATATTTT; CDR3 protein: CAWGRQSSGNTIYF
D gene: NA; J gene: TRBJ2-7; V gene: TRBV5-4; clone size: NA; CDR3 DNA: TGTGCCAGCAGCTTGGCTCCCCAGGGAGGCTACTACGAGCAGTACTTC; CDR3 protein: CASSLAPQGGYYEQYF
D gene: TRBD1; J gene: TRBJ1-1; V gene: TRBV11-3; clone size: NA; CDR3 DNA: TGTGCCAGCAGGGATACAGGGGCCCGAAGGGACACTGAAGCTTTCTTT; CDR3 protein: CASRDTGARRDTEAFF
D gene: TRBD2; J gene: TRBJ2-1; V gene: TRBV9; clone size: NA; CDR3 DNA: TGTGCCAGCAGCCCCCGGCTAGCGGAGTACAATGAGCAGTTCTTC; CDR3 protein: CASSPRLAEYNEQFF